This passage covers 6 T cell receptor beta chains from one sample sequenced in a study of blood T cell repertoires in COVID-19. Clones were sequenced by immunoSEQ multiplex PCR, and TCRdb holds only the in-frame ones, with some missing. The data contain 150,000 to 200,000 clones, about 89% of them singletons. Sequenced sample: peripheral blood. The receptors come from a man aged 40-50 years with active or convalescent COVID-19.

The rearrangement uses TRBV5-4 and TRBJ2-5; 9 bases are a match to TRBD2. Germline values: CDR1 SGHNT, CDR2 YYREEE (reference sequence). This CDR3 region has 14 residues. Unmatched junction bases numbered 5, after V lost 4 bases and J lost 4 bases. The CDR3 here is CASSISGGTETQYF. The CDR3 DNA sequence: TGTGCCAGCAGCATAAGCGGGGGGACAGAGACCCAGTACTTC.

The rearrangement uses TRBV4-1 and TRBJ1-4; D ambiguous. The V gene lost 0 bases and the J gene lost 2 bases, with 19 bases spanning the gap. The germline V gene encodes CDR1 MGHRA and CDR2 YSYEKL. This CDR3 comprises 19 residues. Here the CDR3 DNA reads TGCGCCAGCAGCCAAGAGGCCCCACCAAACCGGGGTACTAATGAAAAACTGTTTTTT. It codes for CASSQEAPPNRGTNEKLFF.

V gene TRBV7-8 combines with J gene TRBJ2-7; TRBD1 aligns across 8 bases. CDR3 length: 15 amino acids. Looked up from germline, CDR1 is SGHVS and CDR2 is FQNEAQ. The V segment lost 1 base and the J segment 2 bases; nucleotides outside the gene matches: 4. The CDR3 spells CASSLVTGGTYEQYF. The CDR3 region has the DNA TGTGCCAGCAGCTTAGTTACAGGGGGTACCTACGAGCAGTACTTC.

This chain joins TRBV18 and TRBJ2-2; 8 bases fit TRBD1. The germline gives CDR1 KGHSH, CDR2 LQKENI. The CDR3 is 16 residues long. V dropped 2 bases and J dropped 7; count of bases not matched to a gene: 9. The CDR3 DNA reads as TGTGCCAGCTCACCAGTTCCAGGGGGCGATGGCGGGGAGCTGTTTTTT. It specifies CASSPVPGGDGGELFF.

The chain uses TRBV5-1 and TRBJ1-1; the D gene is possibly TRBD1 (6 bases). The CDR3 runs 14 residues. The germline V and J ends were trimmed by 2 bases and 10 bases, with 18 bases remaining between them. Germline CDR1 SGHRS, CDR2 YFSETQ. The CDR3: CASSFRNRELGAFF. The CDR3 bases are TGCGCCAGCAGCTTCCGAAACAGGGAATTGGGAGCTTTCTTT. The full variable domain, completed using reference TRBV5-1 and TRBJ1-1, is KAGVTQTPRYLIKTRGQQVTLSCSPISGHRSVSWYQQTPGQGLQFLFEYFSETQRNKGNFPGRFSGRQFSNSRSEMNVSTLELGDSALYLCASSFRNRELGAFFGQGTRLTVV.

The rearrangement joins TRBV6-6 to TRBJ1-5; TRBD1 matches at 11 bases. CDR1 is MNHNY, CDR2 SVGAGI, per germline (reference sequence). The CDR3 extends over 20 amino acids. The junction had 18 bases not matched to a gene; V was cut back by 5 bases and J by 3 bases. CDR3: CASSPRVTGTGGSNNQPQHF. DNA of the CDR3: TGTGCCAGCAGTCCCCGGGTCACCGGGACAGGGGGTAGTAACAATCAGCCCCAGCATTTT.